This T cell receptor (beta chain) was sequenced for a study of cytomegalovirus exposure and HLA in healthy donors. On the study more broadly: The same platform used for the 650 to 700 first-cohort repertoires was also used for the 120 or so validation repertoires, as a later analysis reported.

Clones were sequenced by immunoSEQ multiplex PCR, and TCRdb holds only the in-frame ones, with some missing. The table shows 250,000 to 400,000 clones, with 88% occurring only once. Points from the study as a whole: Most TCR sequences were seen very rarely across donors, but some public TCRs occurred in many. Researchers catalogued under 200 TCR beta chains as cytomegalovirus-associated.

With respect to this clone: Its antigen is unknown.

This CDR3 region has 11 residues. Trimming left V 7 bases short and J 1 base short, with 5 bases between. CDR1 is DFQATT, CDR2 SNEGSKA, per germline (reference sequence). V gene TRBV20-1 combines with J gene TRBJ1-3; D uncertain. Sample: PBMCs. The source of this sequence is a man aged 30 to 45 in good health and CMV-seronegative. The CDR3 region is CSVTSGNTIYF. Written as DNA, the CDR3 is TGCAGTGTTACATCTGGAAACACCATATATTTT.